This TCR beta chain came from a study of blood T cell repertoires in COVID-19 (dated by TCRdb to about 2020). Concerning the study at large: Samples covering the acute and convalescent phases of COVID-19 were provided by collaborators in the United States, Italy and Spain. The material from the prospective study consisted of cDNA or gDNA derived from T cells, B-cell-depleted T cells, or PBMCs. Nearly every sample came with metadata listing a de-identified subject ID, COVID-19 status, age in years and sex. Where HLA class I and class II types were available, the types were taken from metadata supplied by the sample provider, not from assay-based typing. A freely available public database, intended as a resource for researchers studying the immune response to SARS-CoV-2, is where the repertoires were released. The samples were drawn from two sources: the first 160 participants of the ongoing ImmuneRACE study, and 1,254 subjects contributed by 6 global collaborators. Deeply sampled blood TCRbeta repertoires from subjects exposed to, actively infected with, or recovered from COVID-19 were included in the dataset. Paper-wide results and their limitations: The amount of clinical and demographic metadata varied by source and participant and was provided uncurated.

TCRbeta CDR3 regions were amplified from genomic DNA using the immunoSEQ Assay, a bias-controlled multiplex PCR. Concerning the study's data processing: Within the assay, amplification of reference gene primers was used to estimate how many nucleated cells each sample contained. To quantify the absolute abundance of each unique TCRbeta CDR3 rearrangement, sequence reads were collapsed and filtered. For each sample, productive Simpson clonality was calculated as the square root of Simpson's diversity index across productive rearrangements. Sourced from immuneACCESS, this table was stored by TCRdb with only in-frame sequences that have V and J called. A share of the clones is absent; for the studies checked, an unresolved V gene accounts for under half, and the remainder has no known explanation. The V and J calls and clone size are taken from that table; D and trimming were inferred from the DNA. In all, the sample holds some 250,000 clones, and about 84% of those were seen once. The biggest ten clones account for approximately 8% of the sample.

CDR1 is given as SQVTM and CDR2 as ANQGSEA, both from the germline V gene. From its cysteine to its phenylalanine, the CDR3 spans 11 amino acids. Left in the record is the CDR3 DNA by itself, 33 bases read in frame from the first base. V is cut back by 6 bases and J by 10 bases, with 6 bases in the junction unmatched. For this clone: Its specific antigen is unknown. Base qualities are not recorded, but no much larger clone differs from it by a single base.

The collaborating institutions used their own protocols to collect whole blood in K2EDTA tubes. For TCRbeta analysis, collaborator samples were shipped as frozen whole blood, as isolated PBMCs, or as DNA extracted from either sample type. This sequence was found in a woman of 80 years or more with acute or convalescent COVID-19. Sequencing input: peripheral blood. The rearranged segments are TRBV29-1 and TRBJ2-1; 7 bases in between match TRBD2. The sequenced DNA is TGCAGCGTCGGAGGAGCGGGGGAGCAGTTCTTC. Translated, it reads CSVGGAGEQFF.